This T cell receptor (beta chain) was captured in a study of T cells in Graves' hyperthyroidism and ophthalmopathy. V lost 1 base to trimming and J lost 4 bases, with 14 bases between them. The CDR3 is made up of 16 amino acids. RNA transcripts provided the source from which TCR beta CDR3 regions were amplified. In the first-round RT-PCR of the TCR CDR3, the HTBI primer set was used. MiXCR, run by TCRdb on the multiplex PCR reads, gives a single entry per CDR3 protein. The repertoire holds hundreds of thousands of distinct CDR3 sequences, with less than 20% as singletons. Overall study findings and caveats: Ophthalmopathy stood apart from stable hyperthyroidism in a 13 V-J model. With a median lead of approximately 6 months before onset, the model predicted ophthalmopathy.

About this clonotype: The antigen remains unidentified.

Sequences were obtained from blood. The TCR sequence derives from a woman younger than 30 with Graves' hyperthyroidism. The chain carries TRBV12-3 or TRBV12-4 and TRBJ1-5, with D tentatively TRBD1 (5 bases). The CDR3 DNA reads TGTGCCAGCAGTTTAGGCCGGGACGGATCAAATCAGCCCCAGCATTTT. It encodes CASSLGRDGSNQPQHF.